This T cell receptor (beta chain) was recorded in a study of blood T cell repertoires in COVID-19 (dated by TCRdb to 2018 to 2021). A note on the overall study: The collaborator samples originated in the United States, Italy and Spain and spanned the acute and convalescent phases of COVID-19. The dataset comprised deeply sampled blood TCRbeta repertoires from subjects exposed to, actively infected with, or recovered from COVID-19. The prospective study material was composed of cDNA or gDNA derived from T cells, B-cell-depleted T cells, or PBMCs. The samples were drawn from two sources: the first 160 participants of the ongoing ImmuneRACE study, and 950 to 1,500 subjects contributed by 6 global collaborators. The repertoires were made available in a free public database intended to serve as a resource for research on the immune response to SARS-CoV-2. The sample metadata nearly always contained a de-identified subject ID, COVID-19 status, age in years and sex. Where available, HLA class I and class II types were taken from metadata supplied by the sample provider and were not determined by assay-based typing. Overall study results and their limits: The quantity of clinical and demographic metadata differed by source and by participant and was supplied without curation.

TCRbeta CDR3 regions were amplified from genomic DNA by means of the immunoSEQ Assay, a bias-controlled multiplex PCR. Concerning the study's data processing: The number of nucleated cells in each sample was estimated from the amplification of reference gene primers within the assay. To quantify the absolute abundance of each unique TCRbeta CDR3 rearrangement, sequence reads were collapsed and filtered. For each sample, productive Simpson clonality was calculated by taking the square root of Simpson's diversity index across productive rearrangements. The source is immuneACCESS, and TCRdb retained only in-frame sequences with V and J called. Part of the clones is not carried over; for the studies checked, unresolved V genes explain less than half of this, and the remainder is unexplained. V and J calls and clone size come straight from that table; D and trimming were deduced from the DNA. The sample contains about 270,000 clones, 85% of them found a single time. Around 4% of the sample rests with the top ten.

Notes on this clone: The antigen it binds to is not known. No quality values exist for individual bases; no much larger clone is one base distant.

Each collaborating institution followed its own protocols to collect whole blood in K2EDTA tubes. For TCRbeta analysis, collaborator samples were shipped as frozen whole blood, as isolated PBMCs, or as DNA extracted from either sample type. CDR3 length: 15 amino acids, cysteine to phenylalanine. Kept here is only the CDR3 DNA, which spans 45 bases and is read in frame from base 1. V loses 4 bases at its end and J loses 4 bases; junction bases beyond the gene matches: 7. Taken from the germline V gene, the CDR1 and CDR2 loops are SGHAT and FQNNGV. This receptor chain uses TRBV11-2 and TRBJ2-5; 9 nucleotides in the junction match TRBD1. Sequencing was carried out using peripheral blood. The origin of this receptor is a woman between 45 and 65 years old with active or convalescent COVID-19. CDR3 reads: CASSSRDRVRETQYF. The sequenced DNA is TGTGCCAGCAGCTCCCGGGACAGGGTCCGAGAGACCCAGTACTTC.